The 18 T cell receptor beta chains reported below all come from one sample, sequenced in a study of OX40 agonist ivuxolimab in advanced cancers. The method was immunoSEQ multiplex PCR; TCRdb's version includes in-frame clones alone and lacks a portion of them. The repertoire holds roughly 100,000 clones, with just over 90% as singletons. This specimen consisted of CD4+ or CD8+ T cells sorted from blood, obtained in a trial of the OX40 agonist ivuxolimab. These receptors all come from an adult with an advanced solid tumor such as melanoma, head and neck, liver or kidney cancer.

This clone was counted only a few times. V gene TRBV9 combines with J gene TRBJ1-1, with 7 bases aligning to TRBD1. Germline CDR1 SGDLS, CDR2 YYNGEE. The CDR3 is 14 amino acids. Trimming removed 3 bases from V and 1 base from J; junction bases left unmatched: 3. CDR3 sequence: CASSARDRNTEAFF. CDR3 in DNA: TGTGCCAGCAGCGCTCGGGACAGGAACACTGAAGCTTTCTTT. Full variable domain (remainder filled in from reference TRBV9 and TRBJ1-1): DSGVTQTPKHLITATGQRVTLRCSPRSGDLSVYWYQQSLDQGLQFLIQYYNGEERAKGNILERFSAQQFPDLHSELNLSSLELGDSALYFCASSARDRNTEAFFGQGTRLTVV.

The chain has TRBV7-9 and TRBJ1-2; D unclear. Germline loops: CDR1 SEHNR, CDR2 FQNEAQ (reference sequence). The CDR3 contains 14 residues. V lost 0 bases and J lost 3, with 8 bases in between. The CDR3: CASSLASGHYGYTF. In DNA form, the CDR3 reads TGTGCCAGCAGCTTAGCGTCGGGCCACTATGGCTACACCTTC.

V and J are TRBV11-3 and TRBJ2-3; TRBD2 agrees at 15 bases. The V gene end was trimmed by 5 bases and the J gene end by 8 bases; junction bases not matched to a gene: 8. From germline, CDR1 is SGHNT and CDR2 YENEEA. The length of the CDR3 is 16 residues. The CDR3 sequence is CASSEGTSGGRGTQYF. In DNA form, the CDR3 reads TGTGCCAGCAGCGAAGGGACTAGCGGGGGGCGAGGTACGCAGTATTTT.

The rearrangement joins TRBV28 to TRBJ2-5; no firm D call. This CDR3 spans 14 amino acids. V lost 4 bases, J lost 5 bases, and 14 bases lay in between. CDR1 and CDR2 (germline): MDHEN, SYDVKM. The CDR3 bases are TGTGCCAGCAGTTATGCCTCTAGGCCGGAGACCCAGTACTTC. Protein product: CASSYASRPETQYF.

The chain employs TRBV6-1 and TRBJ1-3; D remains unclear. CDR1 is MNHNS, CDR2 SASEGT, per germline. V lost 7 bases and J lost 2, with 9 bases in between. This CDR3 has 13 amino acids. The CDR3 sequence: CASTEQTGNTIYF. CDR3 bases: TGTGCCAGCACGGAACAGACTGGAAACACCATATATTTT.

The V call is TRBV5-1, the J call TRBJ2-1; the match to TRBD2 covers 11 bases. Per the germline V gene, CDR1 is SGHRS and CDR2 is YFSETQ. Trimming removed 5 bases from V and 2 bases from J; junction bases left unmatched: 12. The CDR3 is 18 amino acids. The CDR3 nucleotides read TGCGCCAGCAGGGCACTAGCGGGGGTAGAAGGTCCCTACAATGAGCAGTTCTTC. This encodes CASRALAGVEGPYNEQFF.

The chain carries TRBV6-5 and TRBJ2-1; D possibly uses TRBD1 or TRBD2 (6 bases each). CDR3 length: 15 residues. Trimming pared 6 bases from V and 3 bases from J, leaving 15 bases between. Germline values: CDR1 MNHEY, CDR2 SVGAGI. The CDR3 spells CASRSKGGRYNEQFF. CDR3 coding DNA: TGTGCCAGCAGGAGCAAGGGGGGTCGCTACAATGAGCAGTTCTTC.

This chain uses TRBV7-2 with TRBJ1-6; D gene ambiguous. V was trimmed by 4 bases and J by 4 bases, leaving 5 bases between them. The CDR3 sequence is 13 residues long. Looked up from germline, CDR1 is SGHTA and CDR2 is FQGNSA. DNA for the CDR3: TGTGCCAGCAGCTACCCTTATAATTCACCCCTCCACTTT. Amino acid sequence: CASSYPYNSPLHF. The complete variable domain, with remaining parts taken from reference TRBV7-2 and TRBJ1-6, reads GAGVSQSPSNKVTEKGKDVELRCDPISGHTALYWYRQSLGQGLEFLIYFQGNSAPDKSGLPSDRFSAERTGGSVSTLTIQRTQQEDSAVYLCASSYPYNSPLHFGNGTRLTVT.

The chain employs TRBV7-6 and TRBJ2-7; 9 nucleotides match TRBD2. The CDR3 is 16 amino acids. Germline CDR1 is SGHVS and CDR2 is FNYEAQ. The V segment lost 3 bases and the J segment 2 bases; nucleotides outside the gene matches: 8. CDR3: CASSFGGGGAPYEQYF. CDR3 sequence (DNA): TGTGCCAGCAGCTTCGGTGGCGGGGGGGCACCCTACGAGCAGTACTTC. Looking up the rest from reference TRBV7-6 and TRBJ2-7 gives the full variable domain: GAGVSQSPRYKVTKRGQDVALRCDPISGHVSLYWYRQALGQGPEFLTYFNYEAQQDKSGLPNDRFSAERPEGSISTLTIQRTEQRDSAMYRCASSFGGGGAPYEQYFGPGTRLTVT.

J is TRBJ1-2 and V is TRBV29-1, with TRBD1 as a possible D gene (6 bases). V shed 7 bases and J shed 3 bases, with 15 bases lying between them. The CDR3 spans 13 residues. The germline gives CDR1 SQVTM, CDR2 ANQGSEA. The CDR3 DNA is TGCAGCGCTTCACAGGGTTTAGACTATGGCTACACCTTC. Translating it yields CSASQGLDYGYTF.

CDR3 sequence (DNA): TGTGCCAGCGCGGGAGGAGGCCGGGAAAAACTGTTTTTT. It translates to CASAGGGREKLFF. The chain uses TRBV11-2 and TRBJ1-4; D ambiguous. From germline, CDR1 is SGHAT and CDR2 FQNNGV. The CDR3 runs to 13 residues. Trimming stripped 8 bases from V and 8 bases from J, with 15 bases between.

In nucleotides, the CDR3 is TGTGCCTGGAGTGTACTAGGTTATGGCTACACCTTC. This codes for CAWSVLGYGYTF. The chain combines TRBV30 with TRBJ1-2; D is undetermined. Trimming removed 0 bases at V and 5 bases at J, with 7 bases between. The CDR3 has 12 amino acids. Germline CDR1 reads GTSNPN; CDR2 reads SVGIG (reference sequence).

V usage is TRBV27 and J usage is TRBJ1-6; D possibly corresponds to TRBD1 (5 bases). The germline CDR1 and CDR2 sequences are MNHEY and SMNVEV (reference sequence). The CDR3 has 18 residues. V lost 0 bases and J lost 3, with 15 bases in between. The CDR3 region is CASSLSGPLNVYNSPLHF. Here the CDR3 DNA reads TGTGCCAGCAGTTTATCGGGACCGCTGAACGTCTATAATTCACCCCTCCACTTT.

The chain recombines TRBV7-2 with TRBJ2-6; maybe TRBD1 (6 bases). Germline V gene data show CDR1 as SGHTA and CDR2 as FQGNSA. The CDR3 sequence is 17 residues long. With 0 bases removed from V and 2 bases from J, the gap between germline ends came to 11 bases. The CDR3 here is CASSLAGGSAGANVLTF. CDR3 in DNA: TGTGCCAGCAGCTTAGCTGGGGGCTCGGCTGGGGCCAACGTCCTGACTTTC.

The rearrangement joins TRBV27 to TRBJ1-1; TRBD1 aligns across 8 bases. V was pared by 10 bases and J by 10 bases, with 8 bases of the junction left unmatched. The germline V gene encodes CDR1 MNHEY and CDR2 SMNVEV (reference sequence). This CDR3 is 11 amino acids long. The CDR3 spells CANRDRIGAFF. CDR3 nucleotides: TGTGCCAACCGGGACAGGATAGGAGCTTTCTTT.

This clone showed up just once. The rearrangement links TRBV25-1 to TRBJ1-4; TRBD1 aligns across 7 bases. V was clipped by 1 base and J by 5 bases; unmatched bases: 4. The length of the CDR3 is 15 residues. CDR1 is MGHDK, CDR2 SYGVNS, per germline. CDR3 sequence: CASSEFATGNEKLFF. The CDR3 DNA is TGTGCCAGCAGTGAATTTGCGACAGGGAATGAAAAACTGTTTTTT.

This chain connects TRBV6-5 to TRBJ1-5; a weak D match, TRBD1 (6 bases). This CDR3 has 13 amino acids. Germline loops: CDR1 MNHEY, CDR2 SVGAGI. V was cut by 6 bases and J by 7 bases, with 13 bases left in between. This chain's CDR3 is CASSYRERQPQHF. The CDR3 nucleotides read TGTGCCAGCAGCTACAGGGAAAGGCAGCCCCAGCATTTT.

This rearrangement joins TRBV11-2 to TRBJ2-3; 14 nucleotides match TRBD2. The CDR3 loop spans 17 amino acids. Germline CDR1 reads SGHAT; CDR2 reads FQNNGV. Unmatched junction bases numbered 12, after V lost 5 bases and J lost 8 bases. In DNA form, the CDR3 reads TGTGCCAGCAGCCTCGGGACTAGCGGGGGCCGCCGGGTTACGCAGTATTTT. This codes for CASSLGTSGGRRVTQYF.